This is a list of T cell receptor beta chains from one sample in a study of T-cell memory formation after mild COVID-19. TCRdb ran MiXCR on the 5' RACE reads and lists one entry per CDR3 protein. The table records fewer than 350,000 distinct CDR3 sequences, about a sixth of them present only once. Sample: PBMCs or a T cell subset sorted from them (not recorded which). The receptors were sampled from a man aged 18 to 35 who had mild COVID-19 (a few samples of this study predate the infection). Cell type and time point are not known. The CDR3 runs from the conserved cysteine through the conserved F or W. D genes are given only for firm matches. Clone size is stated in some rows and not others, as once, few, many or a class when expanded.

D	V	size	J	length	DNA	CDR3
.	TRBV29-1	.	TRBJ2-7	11	TGCAGCGCGAGGGCTTGGGACGAGCAGTACTTC	CSARAWDEQYF
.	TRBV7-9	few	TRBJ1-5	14	TGTGCCAGCAGCCAACAGGGTAGCAATCAGCCCCAGCATTTT	CASSQQGSNQPQHF
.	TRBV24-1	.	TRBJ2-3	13	TGTGCCACCAGTGGGAAGGGCAGAGATACGCAGTATTTT	CATSGKGRDTQYF
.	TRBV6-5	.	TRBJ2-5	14	TGTGCCAGCAGTTACCACTTGGGTTTAGAGACCCAGTACTTC	CASSYHLGLETQYF
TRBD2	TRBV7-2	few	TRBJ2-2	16	TGTGCCAGCAGCCAAAGACTAGCGATGAACACCGGGGAGCTGTTTTTT	CASSQRLAMNTGELFF
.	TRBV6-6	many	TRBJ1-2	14	TGTGCCAGCAGTTACCCGGACGACCTGGGCGGCTACACCTTC	CASSYPDDLGGYTF
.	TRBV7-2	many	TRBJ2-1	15	TGTGCCAGCAGCCAAAGGGGGGGAAGATACAATGAGCAGTTCTTC	CASSQRGGRYNEQFF
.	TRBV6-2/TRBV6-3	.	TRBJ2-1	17	TGTGCCAGCAGTCCACTGGTTGCTGGCAGCCTCAGAAATGAGCAGTTCTTC	CASSPLVAGSLRNEQFF
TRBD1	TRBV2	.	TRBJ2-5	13	TGTGCCAGCTTGGGACAGAACCAAGAGACCCAGTACTTC	CASLGQNQETQYF
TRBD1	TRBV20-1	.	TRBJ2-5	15	TGCAGTGCTAGACCCGCCTCAGGGGGACAAGAGACCCAGTACTTC	CSARPASGGQETQYF
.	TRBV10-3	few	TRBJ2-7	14	TGTGCCATCAGTCCAGGGGCGGAGGGCTACGAGCAGTACTTC	CAISPGAEGYEQYF
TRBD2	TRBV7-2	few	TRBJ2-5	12	TGTGCCAGCAGCGGGGGGGGAGAGACCCAGTACTTC	CASSGGGETQYF
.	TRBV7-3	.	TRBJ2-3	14	TGTGCCAGCAGTACCACCCCGAGGGTAGATACGCAGTATTTT	CASSTTPRVDTQYF
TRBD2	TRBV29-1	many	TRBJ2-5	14	TGCAGCGTTGTTGAACGGGGGGGCACGGAGACCCAGTACTTC	CSVVERGGTETQYF
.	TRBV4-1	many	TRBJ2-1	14	TGCGCCAGCAGCCCACGCCGGACCGACAATGAGCAGTTCTTC	CASSPRRTDNEQFF
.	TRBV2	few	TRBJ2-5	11	TGTGCCAGCAGTGAACGGGAGACCCAGTACTTC	CASSERETQYF
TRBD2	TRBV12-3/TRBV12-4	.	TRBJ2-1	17	TGTGCCAGCAGTTGGGGACTAGCGGGGGGATTTCGGAGTGAGCAGTTCTTC	CASSWGLAGGFRSEQFF
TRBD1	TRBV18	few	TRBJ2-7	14	TGTGCCAGCTCACCGGGGACAGGGCCTCCCGAGCAGTACTTC	CASSPGTGPPEQYF
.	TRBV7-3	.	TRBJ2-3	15	TGTGCCAGCAGCCCAACTGGGCGTAGAACAGATACGCAGTATTTT	CASSPTGRRTDTQYF
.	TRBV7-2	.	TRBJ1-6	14	TGTGCCAGCAGCTTAGGAGGGGCAAGCTCACCCCTCCACTTT	CASSLGGASSPLHF
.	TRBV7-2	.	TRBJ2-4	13	TGTGCCAGCAGCTTACCACAGGTGGCCATTCAGTACTTC	CASSLPQVAIQYF
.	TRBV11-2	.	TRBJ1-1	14	TGTGCCAGCAGCGCGGCAGGGACACCTTATGAAGCTTTCTTT	CASSAAGTPYEAFF
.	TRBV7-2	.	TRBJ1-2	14	TGTGCCAGCAGCTTTATAAGAGAACTCTATGGCTACACCTTC	CASSFIRELYGYTF
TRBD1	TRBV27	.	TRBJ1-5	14	TGTGCCAGCAGGCCTACAGGGGGCAATCAGCCCCAGCATTTT	CASRPTGGNQPQHF
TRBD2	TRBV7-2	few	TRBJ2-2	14	TGTGCCAGCAAGGGCGGGGGGGCCGGCGGGGAGCTGTTTTTT	CASKGGGAGGELFF
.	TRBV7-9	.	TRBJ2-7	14	TGTGCCAGCAGCCCCCTCGGGGGTGGGTACGAGCAGTACTTC	CASSPLGGGYEQYF
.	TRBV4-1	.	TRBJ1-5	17	TGCGCCAGCAGCCAAGTGGGGCGGGGGGCGCGAAATCAGCCCCAGCATTTT	CASSQVGRGARNQPQHF
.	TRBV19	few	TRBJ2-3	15	TGTGCCAGTAGTATCCGGCAGGGCCACACAGATACGCAGTATTTT	CASSIRQGHTDTQYF
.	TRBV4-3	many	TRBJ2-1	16	TGCGCCAGCAGCCAGACCCCGCAGGGTACCTACAATGAGCAGTTCTTC	CASSQTPQGTYNEQFF
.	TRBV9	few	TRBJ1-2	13	TGTGCCAGCAGCGCCGGGGGCAACTATGGCTACACCTTC	CASSAGGNYGYTF
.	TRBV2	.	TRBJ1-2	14	TGTGCCAGCAGTCCCAGGGGTCGGAACTATGGCTACACCTTC	CASSPRGRNYGYTF
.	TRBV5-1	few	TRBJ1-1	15	TGCGCCAGCAGCTTGTTGGGGGCAGCCAACACTGAAGCTTTCTTT	CASSLLGAANTEAFF
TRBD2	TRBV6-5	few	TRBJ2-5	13	TGTGCCAGCAGCTATAGCGGGGCAGAGACCCAGTACTTC	CASSYSGAETQYF
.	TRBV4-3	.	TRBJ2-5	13	TGCGCCAGCAGTCGAAGCAGTGGAGAGACCCAGTACTTC	CASSRSSGETQYF
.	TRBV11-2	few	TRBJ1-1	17	TGTGCCAGCAGCCCCAGCTTTAGACAGATCATGAACACTGAAGCTTTCTTT	CASSPSFRQIMNTEAFF
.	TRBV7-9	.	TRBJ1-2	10	TGTGCCAGCAGCGGAGTAGGCTACACCTTC	CASSGVGYTF
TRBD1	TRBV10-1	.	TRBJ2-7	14	TGCGCCAGCAGCGCCGGGACAGGGGCCAACGAGCAGTACTTC	CASSAGTGANEQYF
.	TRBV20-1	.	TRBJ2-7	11	TGCAGTGCCCGAAAGAGGTACGAGCAGTACTTC	CSARKRYEQYF
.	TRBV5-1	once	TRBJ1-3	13	TGCGCCAGCAGCAGGGAGCCTGGAAACACCATATATTTT	CASSREPGNTIYF
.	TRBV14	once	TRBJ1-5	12	TGTGCCAGCAGCAAAGGACTGCAGCCCCAGCATTTT	CASSKGLQPQHF
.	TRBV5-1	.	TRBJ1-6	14	TGCGCCAGCACGCTACAGGGACTTAATTCACCCCTCCACTTT	CASTLQGLNSPLHF
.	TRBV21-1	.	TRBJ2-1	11	TGTGCCAGCACCAAGTCCAATGAGCAGTTCTTC	CASTKSNEQFF
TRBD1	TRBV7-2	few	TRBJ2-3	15	TGTGCCAGCAGCCCCCAGGGACAGGGCACAGATACGCAGTATTTT	CASSPQGQGTDTQYF
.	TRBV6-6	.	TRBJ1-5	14	TGTGCCAGCAGAAGTGAACAGGGATATCAGCCCCAGCATTTT	CASRSEQGYQPQHF
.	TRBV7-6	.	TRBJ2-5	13	TGTGCCAGCAGCTTACTCGAGTCACAGACCCAGTACTTC	CASSLLESQTQYF
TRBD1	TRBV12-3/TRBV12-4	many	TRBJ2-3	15	TGTGCCAGCAGTTCGGACAGGGAGGCGCCTTATACGCAGTATTTT	CASSSDREAPYTQYF